The next 15 T cell receptor beta chains were all read from a single sample in a study of T cells in Graves' hyperthyroidism and ophthalmopathy. The source material, RNA transcripts, was used to amplify TCR beta CDR3 regions. HTBI primers were employed in a first-round RT-PCR of the TCR CDR3. TCRdb fed the multiplex PCR reads into MiXCR, producing one record per CDR3 protein. Among roughly 580,000 distinct CDR3 sequences listed, approximately 15% were seen once. Sequenced material: blood. Source of these receptors: a woman in her twenties or thirties with Graves' hyperthyroidism that later progressed to Graves' ophthalmopathy.

The V gene is TRBV7-2, the J gene TRBJ2-5, with TRBD2 identical over 7 bases. Germline V gene sequence: CDR1 SGHTA, CDR2 FQGNSA. V shed 4 bases, J shed 4 bases, and the junction held 9 bases outside the gene matches. The CDR3 is 15 amino acids. For the CDR3, the DNA is TGTGCCAGCAGCTCAGTTGCAGTAGCGGGAGAGACCCAGTACTTC. This sequence encodes CASSSVAVAGETQYF.

The chain has TRBV19 and TRBJ1-2; unclear D gene. The germline CDR1 and CDR2 sequences are LNHDA and SQIVND (reference sequence). The V end was cut by 1 base, the J end by 2 bases, with 8 bases between. The CDR3 sequence is 14 residues long. The CDR3 DNA sequence: TGTGCCAGTAGTATAGGAGGGCGGAACTATGGCTACACCTTC. It translates to CASSIGGRNYGYTF.

This clonotype was detected ten times or more. V gene TRBV28 combines with J gene TRBJ1-5; D is ambiguous. Germline CDR1 reads MDHEN; CDR2 reads SYDVKM. The CDR3 sequence is 16 residues long. Trimming shortened V by 7 bases and J by 7 bases, and 23 bases separated the two germline ends. CDR3 nucleotide sequence: TGTGCCAGCACCGCCGCGACACGCTCGGAGAGGCAGCCCCAGCATTTT. Translating gives CASTAATRSERQPQHF.

This clonotype was observed a few times. The chain recombines TRBV6-1 with TRBJ2-7; TRBD2 is a possible D gene (6 bases). This CDR3 region has 13 residues. Germline loops: CDR1 MNHNS, CDR2 SASEGT. Deletions cut 5 bases from V and 5 bases from J, with 13 bases between. The CDR3 coding sequence is TGTGCCAGCAGTCTGGAGGGCGACCACGAGCAGTACTTC. Protein sequence: CASSLEGDHEQYF.

This clonotype was counted many times. The genes are TRBV10-3 and TRBJ2-7; the match to TRBD1 covers 7 bases. The germline CDR1 and CDR2 sequences are ENHRY and SYGVKD. The length of the CDR3 is 17 residues. J lost 0 bases, V lost 6 bases, and 14 bases had no gene match. CDR3 sequence (DNA): TGTGCCATCAGCAGGTCCCCGGGACAGAACCTCTCCTACGAGCAGTACTTC. It is translated as CAISRSPGQNLSYEQYF.

This clonotype was seen many times. V is TRBV12-3 or TRBV12-4 and J is TRBJ2-5; the match to TRBD2 covers 7 bases. This CDR3 spans 16 amino acids. With 2 bases clipped from V and 2 bases from J, the junction kept 8 bases outside the gene matches. CDR3 residues: CASSLFAASGQETQYF. DNA of the CDR3: TGTGCCAGCAGTTTATTTGCGGCTAGCGGACAAGAGACCCAGTACTTC.

This clonotype was picked up many times. V and J are TRBV6-1 and TRBJ1-2; 8 bases match TRBD1. The V gene end was trimmed by 9 bases and the J gene end by 4 bases; junction bases not matched to a gene: 4. CDR1 is MNHNS and CDR2 is SASEGT in the germline V gene. CDR3 size: 12 residues. CDR3 coding DNA: TGTGCCAGTAGTACAGGGGGCTATGGCTACACCTTC. The encoded protein is CASSTGGYGYTF.

This clonotype has at least ten counts. This chain links TRBV19 with TRBJ1-1; the D gene is possibly TRBD1 (6 bases). The CDR3 is made up of 14 amino acids. Trimming took 5 bases from V and 1 from J, leaving 11 bases between them. The germline V gene encodes CDR1 LNHDA and CDR2 SQIVND (reference sequence). For the CDR3, the DNA is TGTGCCAGTAGTCCCGGGACATGGAACACTGAAGCTTTCTTT. This sequence encodes CASSPGTWNTEAFF.

This clonotype was seen many times. The J gene is TRBJ2-7, the V gene TRBV4-1, with TRBD1 matching 9 bases. The V gene end was trimmed by 0 bases and the J gene end by 2 bases; junction bases not matched to a gene: 5. The germline V gene has CDR1 MGHRA and CDR2 YSYEKL. CDR3 length: 16 amino acids. For the CDR3, the DNA is TGCGCCAGCAGCCAAGATAAAGGGACAGGGACCTACGAGCAGTACTTC. Protein product: CASSQDKGTGTYEQYF.

This clonotype was counted many times. The gene calls are TRBV30 and TRBJ1-1; tentative D call: TRBD1 (6 bases). Germline assignment: CDR1 GTSNPN and CDR2 SVGIG (reference sequence). The V end lost 4 bases, the J end lost 6 bases, and 15 bases lay between the germline ends. CDR3 size: 13 residues. CDR3 amino acids: CAWTSDRRAEAFF. The CDR3 region has the DNA TGTGCCTGGACCTCTGACAGGCGCGCTGAAGCTTTCTTT.

The table lists this clonotype with many counts. The V call is TRBV19, the J call TRBJ2-2, with unresolved D. The CDR3 length is 13 residues. The germline V gene encodes CDR1 LNHDA and CDR2 SQIVND (reference sequence). The V and J ends lost 7 bases and 4 bases respectively, with 10 bases between them. As DNA, the CDR3 is TGTGCCAGTAATTATGGATCCACCGGGGAGCTGTTTTTT. It yields the protein CASNYGSTGELFF.

In its sample, this clonotype was seen a few times. This chain uses TRBV20-1 with TRBJ2-1; tentatively, D is TRBD2 (6 bases). V gave up 0 bases and J gave up 8 bases, with 17 bases separating them. The CDR3 totals 15 residues. The germline CDR1 and CDR2 sequences are DFQATT and SNEGSKA (reference sequence). CDR3 region: CSARDLGTPLDEQFF. The CDR3 DNA sequence: TGCAGTGCTAGAGATCTAGGGACTCCTTTGGATGAGCAGTTCTTC.

The rearrangement links TRBV19 to TRBJ1-6; no firm D call. Germline V gives CDR1 LNHDA, CDR2 SQIVND (reference sequence). With 7 bases removed from V and 10 bases from J, the gap between germline ends came to 17 bases. This CDR3 region has 14 residues. DNA of the CDR3: TGTGCCAGTACCCCTAGCCTCCTCCGGTCACCCCTCCACTTT. Translation gives CASTPSLLRSPLHF.

In this sample, this clonotype turned up many times. The chain uses TRBV7-9 and TRBJ2-7; a possible D gene is TRBD1 (6 bases). V lost 5 bases to trimming and J lost 0 bases, with 17 bases between them. Germline lookup yields CDR1 SEHNR and CDR2 FQNEAQ (reference sequence). This CDR3 comprises 16 residues. CDR3 bases: TGTGCCAGCAGCCAGAAGGGACATGGGAGCTCCTACGAGCAGTACTTC. Its protein product is CASSQKGHGSSYEQYF.

This clonotype was picked up many times. The chain links TRBV2 to TRBJ1-2, with 7 positions matching TRBD1. Germline CDR1 is SNHLY and CDR2 is FYNNEI. This CDR3 is 15 amino acids long. Unmatched junction bases numbered 9, after V lost 7 bases and J lost 1 base. Written as DNA, the CDR3 is TGTGCCAGCACCGCGGGGACAGCGTTTAACTATGGCTACACCTTC. It codes for CASTAGTAFNYGYTF. The complete variable domain, with remaining parts taken from reference TRBV2 and TRBJ1-2, reads EPEVTQTPSHQVTQMGQEVILRCVPISNHLYFYWYRQILGQKVEFLVSFYNNEISEKSEIFDDQFSVERPDGSNFTLKIRSTKLEDSAMYFCASTAGTAFNYGYTFGSGTRLTVV.